This TCR beta chain was obtained from a study of blood T cell repertoires in COVID-19. Turning to the study itself: Acute and convalescent COVID-19 specimens originated in the United States, Italy and Spain. From T cells, B-cell-depleted T cells, or PBMCs came the material, which was cDNA or gDNA.

V lost 2 bases, J lost 4 bases, and 9 bases lay in between. This CDR3 contains 13 residues. The germline V gene encodes CDR1 SGHNT and CDR2 YYREEE (reference sequence). This clone occurred once. Profiling relied on immunoSEQ multiplex PCR, and the TCRdb table lists in-frame clones only, not all of them. This table has 55,000 to 70,000 clones, just under 95% appearing once. The sequenced sample was peripheral blood. This sequence originates from a human donor in a cohort sampled during active COVID-19. V and J are TRBV5-4 and TRBJ1-1, with D maybe TRBD1 (5 bases). In DNA, the CDR3 is TGTGCCAGCAGCTTCGGGGGTGGCACTGAAGCTTTCTTT. Translated: CASSFGGGTEAFF.